This is a list of T cell receptor beta chains from one sample in a study of cytomegalovirus exposure and HLA in healthy donors. Clones were read by immunoSEQ multiplex PCR, and TCRdb kept only the in-frame ones, dropping some. This table holds 55,000 to 75,000 clones, 90% to 97% found once. The sample was PBMCs. The receptors come from a woman between 18 and 29 years old in good health and CMV-seronegative. The CDR3 runs from the conserved cysteine through the conserved F or W. Each record gives: CDR3 length, clone size, V gene, J gene, D gene, CDR3 DNA, CDR3 protein. A D gene is named only where the DNA matches it firmly. Not all rows give a size; the values are once, few, many and, for expanded clones, a class.

length: 14; size: .; V: TRBV9; J: TRBJ2-5; D: .; DNA: TGTGCCAGCAGCCAGGGGGCGGGGGCGGAGACCCAGTACTTC; CDR3: CASSQGAGAETQYF
length: 14; size: .; V: TRBV11-1; J: TRBJ2-7; D: TRBD2; DNA: TGTGCCAGCAGCTTGGGACTAGCCCCCTCCGAGCAGTACTTC; CDR3: CASSLGLAPSEQYF
length: 16; size: .; V: TRBV5-1; J: TRBJ2-3; D: TRBD1; DNA: TGCGCCAGCAGCTTGGGGGCAGGGGGCGGCACAGATACGCAGTATTTT; CDR3: CASSLGAGGGTDTQYF
length: 15; size: .; V: TRBV28; J: TRBJ2-4; D: TRBD2; DNA: TGTGCCAGCAGATATTGGGGGGCGGGGGGAAACATTCAGTACTTC; CDR3: CASRYWGAGGNIQYF
length: 13; size: few; V: TRBV6-5; J: TRBJ2-7; D: TRBD1; DNA: TGTGCCAGCACCAGGACAGGGTCCTACGAGCAGTACTTC; CDR3: CASTRTGSYEQYF
length: 16; size: .; V: TRBV5-6; J: TRBJ2-3; D: TRBD1; DNA: TGTGCCAGCAGATTACAGGGGAGAGTCTCTCAAGATACGCAGTATTTT; CDR3: CASRLQGRVSQDTQYF
length: 12; size: .; V: TRBV7-3; J: TRBJ2-5; D: TRBD2; DNA: TGTGCCAGCAGCTGGGGGGGGGAGACCCAGTACTTC; CDR3: CASSWGGETQYF
length: 18; size: .; V: TRBV19; J: TRBJ2-2; D: .; DNA: TGTGCCAGTAGTATTGGGCCCCCCCGACGGGGAAACACCGGGGAGCTGTTTTTT; CDR3: CASSIGPPRRGNTGELFF
length: 12; size: .; V: TRBV7-6; J: TRBJ2-3; D: TRBD1; DNA: TGTGCCAGCAGCCCAGGGGGAGATACGCAGTATTTT; CDR3: CASSPGGDTQYF
length: 13; size: .; V: TRBV5-5; J: TRBJ2-7; D: .; DNA: TGTGCCAGCAGCTTTCTCGACAGGTACGAGCAGTACTTC; CDR3: CASSFLDRYEQYF
length: 14; size: .; V: TRBV5-1; J: TRBJ2-7; D: TRBD1; DNA: TGCGCCAGCAGCCGGGACAGGGGGAACTACGAGCAGTACTTC; CDR3: CASSRDRGNYEQYF
length: 14; size: .; V: TRBV7-3; J: TRBJ2-2; D: .; DNA: TGTGCCAGCAGCCTAGCAGTAAACACCGGGGAGCTGTTTTTT; CDR3: CASSLAVNTGELFF
length: 14; size: few; V: TRBV23-1; J: TRBJ2-7; D: TRBD1; DNA: TGCGCCAGCACCGACGACAGGGGAACTTACGAGCAGTACTTC; CDR3: CASTDDRGTYEQYF
length: 15; size: .; V: TRBV11-2; J: TRBJ2-7; D: .; DNA: TGTGCCAGCAGCTTAGGACGACAGACCTCCTACGAGCAGTACTTC; CDR3: CASSLGRQTSYEQYF
length: 13; size: few; V: TRBV5-1; J: TRBJ1-3; D: .; DNA: TGCGCCAGCAGCCCCAGCTCTGGAAACACCATATATTTT; CDR3: CASSPSSGNTIYF
length: 14; size: .; V: TRBV19; J: TRBJ1-4; D: TRBD1; DNA: TGTGCCAGTAGTCTCCGACAGGGCAATGAAAAACTGTTTTTT; CDR3: CASSLRQGNEKLFF
length: 14; size: .; V: TRBV11-3; J: TRBJ2-7; D: TRBD1; DNA: TGTGCCAGCAGCCCGGGACAGGGGGTCTCCGAGCAGTACTTC; CDR3: CASSPGQGVSEQYF
length: 16; size: .; V: TRBV7-8; J: TRBJ1-2; D: .; DNA: TGTGCCAGCAGCTCGGCCGAAATAGGGAAACGAGGGGGCTACACCTTC; CDR3: CASSSAEIGKRGGYTF
length: 13; size: .; V: TRBV18; J: TRBJ1-2; D: TRBD1; DNA: TGTGCCAGCTCGTCGGGACAGGACTATGGCTACACCTTC; CDR3: CASSSGQDYGYTF
length: 16; size: .; V: TRBV4-1; J: TRBJ2-2; D: TRBD2; DNA: TGCGCCAGCAGCCGGGGACTAGCGGCCAACACCGGGGAGCTGTTTTTT; CDR3: CASSRGLAANTGELFF
length: 17; size: .; V: TRBV15; J: TRBJ2-1; D: TRBD2; DNA: TGTGCCACCAGCAGAGAGGGACTAGCGGGAAGGGTCAATGAGCAGTTCTTC; CDR3: CATSREGLAGRVNEQFF
length: 14; size: once; V: TRBV25-1; J: TRBJ2-7; D: .; DNA: TGTGCCAGCAGTGAATATACTAGTGCCTACGAGCAGTACTTC; CDR3: CASSEYTSAYEQYF
length: 15; size: .; V: TRBV30; J: TRBJ2-1; D: TRBD2; DNA: TGTGCCTGGAGACGGACTAGCGGGCCCTACAATGAGCAGTTCTTC; CDR3: CAWRRTSGPYNEQFF
length: 19; size: .; V: TRBV9; J: TRBJ2-6; D: TRBD1; DNA: TGTGCCAGCAGCGTAGGGTTGGGACAGGGCAACTCTGGGGCCAACGTCCTGACTTTC; CDR3: CASSVGLGQGNSGANVLTF
length: 16; size: .; V: TRBV15; J: TRBJ2-1; D: TRBD2; DNA: TGTGCCACCAGCAGAACACTAGCGGGAGAGGTCAATGAGCAGTTCTTC; CDR3: CATSRTLAGEVNEQFF
length: 15; size: once; V: TRBV4-3; J: TRBJ2-5; D: .; DNA: TGCGCCAGCAGCCAAGAGGTGGCAGACCAAGAGACCCAGTACTTC; CDR3: CASSQEVADQETQYF
length: 15; size: .; V: TRBV28; J: TRBJ1-2; D: TRBD1; DNA: TGTGCCAGCAGTTTAGTGGGACAGGGGCGGTATGGCTACACCTTC; CDR3: CASSLVGQGRYGYTF
length: 14; size: .; V: TRBV28; J: TRBJ1-3; D: .; DNA: TGTGCCAGCAAGGGCAGGGGAGATGGAAACACCATATATTTT; CDR3: CASKGRGDGNTIYF
length: 18; size: .; V: TRBV4-3; J: TRBJ1-4; D: TRBD1; DNA: TGCGCCAGCAGCCAAGATTTGGGACAGGGTACGGTTGGGGAAAAACTGTTTTTT; CDR3: CASSQDLGQGTVGEKLFF
length: 13; size: .; V: TRBV7-9; J: TRBJ1-1; D: .; DNA: TGTGCCAGCAGCCCCCAAACCCAGGGGGAAGCTTTCTTT; CDR3: CASSPQTQGEAFF
length: 18; size: .; V: TRBV30; J: TRBJ2-7; D: TRBD1; DNA: TGTGCCTGGAGTGTCCCGGGACAGGGGTTCGGGGGGTCCTACGAGCAGTACTTC; CDR3: CAWSVPGQGFGGSYEQYF
length: 14; size: .; V: TRBV10-3; J: TRBJ2-2; D: .; DNA: TGTGCCATCATCGAGACACCGAACACCGGGGAGCTGTTTTTT; CDR3: CAIIETPNTGELFF
length: 12; size: once; V: TRBV19; J: TRBJ2-1; D: .; DNA: TGTGCCAGTAGTACAGGGTTGGGTGAGCAGTTCTTC; CDR3: CASSTGLGEQFF
length: 14; size: once; V: TRBV2; J: TRBJ2-3; D: .; DNA: TGTGCCAGCAGTGGGGGCGGGACTGTGGATACGCAGTATTTT; CDR3: CASSGGGTVDTQYF
length: 15; size: .; V: TRBV6-6; J: TRBJ2-7; D: TRBD1; DNA: TGTGCCAGCAGGTCGGGACAGAGGAGCTCCTACGAGCAGTACTTC; CDR3: CASRSGQRSSYEQYF
length: 15; size: .; V: TRBV4-3; J: TRBJ2-2; D: .; DNA: TGCGCCAGCAGCCAGCGGGCAGGGGAAACCGGGGAGCTGTTTTTT; CDR3: CASSQRAGETGELFF
length: 14; size: .; V: TRBV7-3; J: TRBJ2-1; D: .; DNA: TGTGCCAGCAGCCAGGGGGGCTGGTACAATGAGCAGTTCTTC; CDR3: CASSQGGWYNEQFF
length: 16; size: .; V: TRBV7-9; J: TRBJ2-7; D: TRBD2; DNA: TGTGCCAGCAGCTCGAACCCCGGGACTAGCCGATACGAGCAGTACTTC; CDR3: CASSSNPGTSRYEQYF
length: 15; size: .; V: TRBV10-3; J: TRBJ2-4; D: .; DNA: TGTGCCATCAGTGAAGGGGGCGGGGGGCGCGGCATTCAGTACTTC; CDR3: CAISEGGGGRGIQYF
length: 15; size: .; V: TRBV6-5; J: TRBJ1-2; D: .; DNA: TGTGCCAGCAGAGAACGAACAGGGACCGGCTATGGCTACACCTTC; CDR3: CASRERTGTGYGYTF
length: 15; size: .; V: TRBV5-8; J: TRBJ2-1; D: TRBD1; DNA: TGTGCCAGCAGCTCGGGACAGGGGTCCTACAATGAGCAGTTCTTC; CDR3: CASSSGQGSYNEQFF
length: 15; size: .; V: TRBV27; J: TRBJ2-7; D: .; DNA: TGTGCCAGCAGTTTAAGGGGCCGGGGGGCCGGGGAGCAGTACTTC; CDR3: CASSLRGRGAGEQYF
length: 13; size: .; V: TRBV23-1; J: TRBJ1-2; D: .; DNA: TGCGCCAGCAGCCGGGGGGGGCGAGGTGGCTACACCTTC; CDR3: CASSRGGRGGYTF
length: 13; size: .; V: TRBV11-3; J: TRBJ2-1; D: .; DNA: TGTGCCAGCAGCTCTCTCCCGACTAGTGGGCAGTTCTTC; CDR3: CASSSLPTSGQFF
length: 12; size: .; V: TRBV28; J: TRBJ2-7; D: TRBD2; DNA: TGTGCCGCCGCCGGGGGGGCCTACGAGCAGTACTTC; CDR3: CAAAGGAYEQYF
length: 16; size: .; V: TRBV10-3; J: TRBJ1-2; D: .; DNA: TGTGCCATCAGTGAGTCGGCAGGGCCTGGGTCCTATGGCTACACCTTC; CDR3: CAISESAGPGSYGYTF
length: 15; size: .; V: TRBV4-2; J: TRBJ2-7; D: .; DNA: TGTGCCAGCAGCCAACAACTAGCAGACGGGTACGAGCAGTACTTC; CDR3: CASSQQLADGYEQYF
length: 14; size: .; V: TRBV5-4; J: TRBJ2-1; D: TRBD2; DNA: TGTGCCAGCAGCAGCTGGACTAGCGGGGGTGAGCAGTTCTTC; CDR3: CASSSWTSGGEQFF
length: 14; size: .; V: TRBV15; J: TRBJ2-1; D: .; DNA: TGTGCCACCCGTGCGGGGAGCTCCTACAATGAGCAGTTCTTC; CDR3: CATRAGSSYNEQFF
length: 15; size: .; V: TRBV28; J: TRBJ1-4; D: TRBD1; DNA: TGTGCCAGCAGTTCCCAACAGGGGGGAGGTGAAAAACTGTTTTTT; CDR3: CASSSQQGGGEKLFF
length: 14; size: .; V: TRBV4-3; J: TRBJ2-3; D: .; DNA: TGCGCCAGCAGCCAAGACCCCTCCGTGGATACGCAGTATTTT; CDR3: CASSQDPSVDTQYF
length: 15; size: .; V: TRBV15; J: TRBJ2-7; D: .; DNA: TGTGCCACCTCCCCCGGGACACCGAACTCCTACGAGCAGTACTTC; CDR3: CATSPGTPNSYEQYF
length: 16; size: .; V: TRBV10-2; J: TRBJ2-7; D: .; DNA: TGCGCCAGCAATTCCCCCCAGAGGCAGGGGCCCTGGGGGCAGTACTTC; CDR3: CASNSPQRQGPWGQYF
length: 14; size: .; V: TRBV11-2; J: TRBJ2-1; D: .; DNA: TGTGCCAGCAGCTTAGGCGGGGCTTACAATGAGCAGTTCTTC; CDR3: CASSLGGAYNEQFF
length: 15; size: .; V: TRBV28; J: TRBJ2-7; D: .; DNA: TGTGCCAGCAGCCCAGGCGGGGATCGAAACTACGAGCAGTACTTC; CDR3: CASSPGGDRNYEQYF